A single sample is the source of the 3 T cell receptor beta chains below, sequenced in a study of post-analysis software for immune sequencing data (dated by TCRdb to about 2015). What the authors observed across the whole study: Several TRBV segments, including TRBV5-6, TRBV5-1 and TRBV20-1, were significantly more frequent in patients than controls.

Library preparation employed PCR. Sequencing was carried out with an Illumina HiSeq 2500. To reduce PCR and sequencing biases, unique molecular identifiers were incorporated into the TCR beta cDNA libraries. Using fastp at Q25 and MiXCR, TCRdb reprocessed the public reads and kept productive beta chains. Rows matching on CDR3 protein sequence are summarized as one entry with the most common DNA and genes. A total of some 890,000 distinct CDR3 sequences appear in this sample, roughly 58% of them only once. The biggest ten clones account for roughly 4.4% of the sample. These receptors' antigens are unknown. Sequenced material: blood. Receptors were obtained from a girl between 10 and 17 years old with multiple sclerosis.

This clonotype occurred a few times. V usage is TRBV5-5 and J usage is TRBJ2-6; D may be TRBD2 (5 bases). The CDR3 spans 19 residues. V was shortened by 1 base and J by 0 bases, with 17 bases between the two germline ends. Germline V gives CDR1 SGHKS, CDR2 YYEKEE (reference sequence). CDR3 nucleotide sequence: TGTGCCAGCAGCTTGTATGCCAGGACGGGGAGCTCTGGGGCCAACGTCCTGACTTTC. Amino acids: CASSLYARTGSSGANVLTF.

The chain joins TRBV12-5 to TRBJ2-6, with a possible D match to TRBD2 (5 bases). This CDR3 comprises 19 residues. Trimming removed 4 bases at V and 0 bases at J, with 19 bases between. The germline V gene encodes CDR1 LGHNT and CDR2 FRNRAP. The CDR3 here is CASGSPLRAEVSGANVLTF. The CDR3 bases are TGTGCTAGTGGTTCGCCCTTGCGGGCGGAGGTCTCTGGGGCCAACGTCCTGACTTTC.

V is TRBV7-9 and J is TRBJ2-5, with 9 bases lining up with TRBD2. Germline CDR1 and CDR2: SEHNR and FQNEAQ (reference sequence). This CDR3 has 13 residues. V shed 5 bases and J 4 bases; nucleotides not matched to a gene: 2. CDR3 protein: CASSNSGRETQYF. The DNA for the CDR3 is TGTGCCAGCAGCAATAGCGGGAGAGAGACCCAGTACTTC.